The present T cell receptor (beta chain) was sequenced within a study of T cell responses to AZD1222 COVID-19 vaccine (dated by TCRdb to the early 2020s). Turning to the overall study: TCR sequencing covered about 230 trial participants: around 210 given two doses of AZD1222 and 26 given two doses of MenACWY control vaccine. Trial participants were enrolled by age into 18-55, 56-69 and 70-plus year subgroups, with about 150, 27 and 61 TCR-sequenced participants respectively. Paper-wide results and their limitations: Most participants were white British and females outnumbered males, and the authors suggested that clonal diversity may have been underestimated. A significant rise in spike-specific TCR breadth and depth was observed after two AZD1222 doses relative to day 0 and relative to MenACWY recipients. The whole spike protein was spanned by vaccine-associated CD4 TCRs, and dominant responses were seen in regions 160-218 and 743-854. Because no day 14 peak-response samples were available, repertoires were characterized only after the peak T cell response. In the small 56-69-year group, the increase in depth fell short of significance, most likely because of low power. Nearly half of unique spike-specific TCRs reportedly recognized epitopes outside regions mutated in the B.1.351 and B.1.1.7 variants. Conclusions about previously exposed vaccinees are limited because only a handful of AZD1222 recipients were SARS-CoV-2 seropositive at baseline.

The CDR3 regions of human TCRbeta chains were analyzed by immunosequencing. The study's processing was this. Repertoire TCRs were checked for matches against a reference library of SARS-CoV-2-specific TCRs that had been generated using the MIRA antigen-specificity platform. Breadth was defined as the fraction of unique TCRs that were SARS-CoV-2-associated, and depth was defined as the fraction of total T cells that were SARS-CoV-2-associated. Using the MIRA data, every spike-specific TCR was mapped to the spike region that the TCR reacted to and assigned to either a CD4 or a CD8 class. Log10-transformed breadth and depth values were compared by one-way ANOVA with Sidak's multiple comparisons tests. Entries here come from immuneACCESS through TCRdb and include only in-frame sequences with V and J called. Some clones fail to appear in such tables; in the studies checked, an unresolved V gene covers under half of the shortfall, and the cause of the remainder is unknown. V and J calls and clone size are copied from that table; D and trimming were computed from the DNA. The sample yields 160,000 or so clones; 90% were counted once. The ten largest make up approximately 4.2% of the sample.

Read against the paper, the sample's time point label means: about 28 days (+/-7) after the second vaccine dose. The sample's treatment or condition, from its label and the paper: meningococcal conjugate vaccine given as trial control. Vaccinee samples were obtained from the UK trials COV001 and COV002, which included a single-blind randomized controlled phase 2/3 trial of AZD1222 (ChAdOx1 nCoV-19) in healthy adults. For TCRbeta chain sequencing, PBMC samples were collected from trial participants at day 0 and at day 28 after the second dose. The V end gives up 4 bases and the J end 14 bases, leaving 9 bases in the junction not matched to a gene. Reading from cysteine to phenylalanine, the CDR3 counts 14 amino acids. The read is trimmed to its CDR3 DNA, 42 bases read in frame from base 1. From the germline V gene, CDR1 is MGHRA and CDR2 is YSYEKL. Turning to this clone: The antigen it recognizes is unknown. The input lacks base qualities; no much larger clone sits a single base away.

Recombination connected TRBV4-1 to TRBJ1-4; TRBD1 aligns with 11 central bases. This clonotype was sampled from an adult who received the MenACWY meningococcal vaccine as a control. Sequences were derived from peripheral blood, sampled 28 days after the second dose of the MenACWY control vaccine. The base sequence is TGCGCCAGCAGCCCGGGGACAGGGGGAGGGAGGCTGTTTTTT. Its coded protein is CASSPGTGGGRLFF.